Following are 11 T cell receptor beta chains from one sample sequenced in a study of T cell clonotyping in hematopoietic cell transplantation. The repertoire was sequenced with immunoSEQ multiplex PCR; TCRdb's copy has only in-frame clones and lacks some. The table records approximately 44,000 clones, nearly 97% of them present only once. Sequenced input: peripheral blood mononuclear cells. These receptors were obtained from a man younger than 40 in good health. Some clones in this sample may be carry-over from other donors' samples.

CDR3 nucleotide sequence: TGTGCCAGCAGCTTGGGGAGGGTCGAGGGGGGCTTGAGAACTGAAGCTTTCTTT. It codes for CASSLGRVEGGLRTEAFF. V and J are TRBV5-4 and TRBJ1-1; D perhaps matches TRBD1 (6 bases). In germline, CDR1 is SGHNT, CDR2 YYREEE (reference sequence). With 0 bases removed from V and 5 bases from J, the gap between germline ends came to 23 bases. This CDR3 comprises 18 residues.

This chain connects TRBV19 to TRBJ1-2; possibly TRBD1 for D (6 bases). The CDR3 is made up of 12 amino acids. Germline V lookup: CDR1 LNHDA, CDR2 SQIVND (reference sequence). Trimming took 8 bases from V and 4 from J, leaving 11 bases between them. The CDR3 DNA reads as TGTGCCAGTGAGAGGGGGTCCTATGGCTACACCTTC. This encodes CASERGSYGYTF.

This clone was found once. CDR3 bases: TGTGCCAGCAGTTACTCGAACCGGGGGGGGTACAATGAGCAGTTCTTC. Encoded protein: CASSYSNRGGYNEQFF. V and J are TRBV6-5 and TRBJ2-1; 8 bases match TRBD2. The CDR3 spans 16 residues. V gave up 0 bases and J gave up 4 bases; unmatched junction bases: 5. The germline gives CDR1 MNHEY, CDR2 SVGAGI.

This clone was observed once. CDR3 sequence reads: CASSQGRSGLAGGFTGELFF. CDR3 sequence (DNA): TGTGCCAGCAGCCAGGGGAGAAGCGGACTAGCGGGCGGATTCACCGGGGAGCTGTTTTTT. This chain joins TRBV4-2 and TRBJ2-2, with 11 bases matching TRBD2. The CDR3 totals 20 residues. V dropped 3 bases and J dropped 4; count of bases not matched to a gene: 16. Germline V lookup: CDR1 LGHNA, CDR2 YNFKEQ.

J is TRBJ2-1 and V is TRBV6-4, with TRBD2 matching over 14 bases. With 4 bases clipped from V and 7 bases from J, the junction kept 6 bases outside the gene matches. Germline loops: CDR1 MRHNA, CDR2 SNTAGT. The CDR3 contains 16 residues. The DNA for the CDR3 is TGTGCCAGCAGTGTCCCTGGGACTAGCGGGAGTAATGAGCAGTTCTTC. Residues: CASSVPGTSGSNEQFF.

The V and J genes are TRBV7-6 and TRBJ2-2, with D perhaps matching TRBD2 (5 bases). In germline, CDR1 is SGHVS, CDR2 FNYEAQ. The length of the CDR3 is 15 residues. V gave up 1 base and J gave up 6 bases, with 12 bases separating them. The CDR3 region is CASSLVTTGAGELFF. The CDR3 DNA sequence: TGTGCCAGCAGCTTAGTGACTACCGGCGCCGGGGAGCTGTTTTTT.

The V gene is TRBV5-1, the J gene TRBJ2-2, with D possibly TRBD2 on 7 matching bases. The V and J ends lost 4 bases and 4 bases respectively, with 17 bases between them. The CDR3 length is 16 residues. CDR1 is SGHRS, CDR2 YFSETQ, per germline. CDR3 sequence reads: CASSPMGGASTGELFF. CDR3 nucleotide sequence: TGCGCCAGCAGCCCGATGGGGGGGGCCTCCACCGGGGAGCTGTTTTTT.

This chain uses TRBV5-1 with TRBJ1-2, with TRBD1 identical over 8 bases. This CDR3 spans 16 amino acids. With V trimmed by 3 bases and J by 6 bases, 13 bases remained unmatched. Germline V lookup: CDR1 SGHRS, CDR2 YFSETQ. CDR3 coding DNA: TGCGCCAGCAGCTCCGGGGTAGGTCAGGGGGCAGATGGCTACACCTTC. This sequence encodes CASSSGVGQGADGYTF.

The chain links TRBV19 to TRBJ1-5; D is uncertain. There are 14 residues in the CDR3. From germline, CDR1 is LNHDA and CDR2 SQIVND (reference sequence). V lost 0 bases, J lost 9 bases, and 12 bases lay in between. The CDR3 loop reads CASSIDLQPTPQHF. The CDR3 DNA sequence: TGTGCCAGTAGTATAGATCTCCAGCCGACGCCCCAGCATTTT.

The gene calls are TRBV14 and TRBJ2-1, with 12 bases identical to TRBD2. The CDR3 runs to 18 residues. With V trimmed by 0 bases and J by 10 bases, 13 bases remained unmatched. Looked up from germline, CDR1 is SGHDN and CDR2 is FVKESK. The CDR3 sequence: CASSQDIRLAGGPGEQFF. The CDR3 bases are TGTGCCAGCAGCCAAGATATTCGTCTAGCGGGAGGGCCGGGGGAGCAGTTCTTC.

The genes are TRBV19 and TRBJ1-5; 7 bases align to TRBD1. V shed 7 bases and J 4 bases; nucleotides not matched to a gene: 10. Per the germline V gene, CDR1 is LNHDA and CDR2 is SQIVND (reference sequence). This CDR3 spans 15 amino acids. CDR3 coding DNA: TGTGCCAGTACCGTTGTCAGGGGGATAAATCAGCCCCAGCATTTT. It yields the protein CASTVVRGINQPQHF.